The 30 T cell receptor beta chains given below trace back to one sample, sequenced in a study of graft-versus-host responses after intestinal transplantation. The repertoire was sequenced with immunoSEQ multiplex PCR; TCRdb's copy has only in-frame clones and lacks some. The sample consists of around 50,000 clones, over 85% of them appearing once. The specimen comprised PBMCs, sampled 26 days after transplant. These receptor sequences come from a human patient who received an intestinal transplant, so some T cells may come from the graft donor.

The chain has TRBV6-6 and TRBJ2-7; D is unresolved. This CDR3 is 12 amino acids long. The germline V and J ends were trimmed by 2 bases and 3 bases, with 5 bases remaining between them. Looked up from germline, CDR1 is MNHNY and CDR2 is SVGAGI (reference sequence). CDR3 residues: CASSYNHYEQYV. The CDR3 DNA reads TGTGCCAGCAGTTACAACCACTACGAGCAGTACGTC.

This clone was observed once. This chain links TRBV6-1 with TRBJ2-3; TRBD2 aligns across 11 bases. Trimming at V came to 9 bases and at J to 2 bases, leaving 4 bases not matched to a gene. CDR1 is MNHNS and CDR2 is SASEGT in the germline V gene. The CDR3 runs to 14 residues. The CDR3 region is CASQGLAVTDTQYF. The CDR3, as DNA: TGTGCCAGTCAGGGACTAGCGGTCACAGATACGCAGTATTTT.

This rearrangement joins TRBV9 to TRBJ1-3, with 8 bases lining up with TRBD1. V gave up 4 bases and J gave up 0 bases; unmatched junction bases: 3. This CDR3 region has 15 residues. Germline loops: CDR1 SGDLS, CDR2 YYNGEE. CDR3 coding DNA: TGTGCCAGCAGCAACGACAGGGGCTCTGGAAACACCATATATTTT. Translation gives CASSNDRGSGNTIYF.

The chain links TRBV18 to TRBJ2-2; D is unclear. The CDR3 runs 15 residues. CDR1 and CDR2 from the germline V gene are KGHSH and LQKENI. V gave up 2 bases and J gave up 6 bases, with 13 bases separating them. The CDR3 sequence: CASSPEMPGPGELFF. CDR3 bases: TGTGCCAGCTCACCAGAGATGCCCGGTCCCGGGGAGCTGTTTTTT. The full variable domain, with the rest looked up from reference TRBV18 and TRBJ2-2, is NAGVMQNPRHLVRRRGQEARLRCSPMKGHSHVYWYRQLPEEGLKFMVYLQKENIIDESGMPKERFSAEFPKEGPSILRIQQVVRGDSAAYFCASSPEMPGPGELFFGEGSRLTVL.

The chain joins TRBV10-3 to TRBJ1-5; D remains unclear. The V gene's germline CDR1 is ENHRY and CDR2 SYGVKD. The CDR3 runs to 14 residues. Trimming took 4 bases from V and 4 from J, leaving 11 bases between them. CDR3 DNA sequence: TGTGCCATCAGTGCGGAGGGAGGGAATCAGCCCCAGCATTTT. Protein product: CAISAEGGNQPQHF.

Remarks on this clone: The sample holds other DNA sequences that translate to the same CDR3. V and J are TRBV9 and TRBJ1-1, with D possibly TRBD1 on 5 matching bases. The CDR3 contains 15 residues. V was pared by 0 bases and J by 2 bases, with 11 bases between. CDR1 is SGDLS, CDR2 YYNGEE, per germline. The CDR3 DNA follows: TGTGCCAGCAGCGTAGTGGGGCAGCTCAACACTGAAGCTTTCTTT. Translated: CASSVVGQLNTEAFF.

The V call is TRBV28, the J call TRBJ2-7; no definite D call. Looked up from germline, CDR1 is MDHEN and CDR2 is SYDVKM. V shed 6 bases and J shed 2 bases, with 14 bases lying between them. The CDR3 extends over 14 amino acids. CDR3 region: CASSPRPATYEQYF. DNA for the CDR3: TGTGCCAGCAGCCCGAGGCCAGCAACCTACGAGCAGTACTTC.

This clone was detected only a few times. The rearrangement links TRBV7-9 to TRBJ1-4, with 9 positions matching TRBD1. The germline V gene encodes CDR1 SEHNR and CDR2 FQNEAQ (reference sequence). The ends lost 4 bases at V and 7 bases at J; junction bases unmatched: 4. The CDR3 contains 14 residues. CDR3 loop: CASSSDRGSEKLFF. The CDR3 nucleotides are TGTGCCAGCAGCTCAGACAGGGGGAGTGAAAAACTGTTTTTT.

The chain combines TRBV9 with TRBJ2-3; TRBD2 matches at 11 bases. V lost 3 bases, J lost 2 bases, and 5 bases stayed unmatched. Germline CDR1 SGDLS, CDR2 YYNGEE. The length of the CDR3 is 16 residues. The CDR3 DNA is TGTGCCAGCAGCGCTGGGACTAGCGGATACACAGATACGCAGTATTTT. It translates to CASSAGTSGYTDTQYF.

V and J are TRBV4-2 and TRBJ1-5, with D perhaps matching TRBD1 (5 bases). The CDR3 is made up of 14 amino acids. Germline CDR1 LGHNA, CDR2 YNFKEQ. Between the trimmed V and J ends, which lost 0 bases and 4 bases, there was a span of 7 bases. This chain's CDR3 is CASSQEAGNQPQHF. DNA for the CDR3: TGTGCCAGCAGCCAAGAGGCAGGGAATCAGCCCCAGCATTTT.

The chain uses TRBV6-1 and TRBJ2-3, with 12 bases lining up with TRBD2. From germline, CDR1 is MNHNS and CDR2 SASEGT. The CDR3 runs 23 residues. Unmatched junction bases numbered 19, after V lost 0 bases and J lost 0 bases. This chain's CDR3 is CASSEANIGLSSGGAWSTDTQYF. The CDR3 region has the DNA TGTGCCAGCAGTGAAGCTAATATCGGGCTATCTAGCGGGGGGGCCTGGAGCACAGATACGCAGTATTTT.

This clone was recorded a few times. The chain employs TRBV7-9 and TRBJ2-2; 9 bases are a match to TRBD2. Germline trimming cut 1 base from V and 2 bases from J; bases unmatched to any gene: 5. The CDR3 loop spans 17 amino acids. CDR1 is SEHNR, CDR2 FQNEAQ, per germline (reference sequence). The CDR3 DNA sequence: TGTGCCAGCAGCTTAGAACGAGCGGGGGGAAACACCGGGGAGCTGTTTTTT. This sequence encodes CASSLERAGGNTGELFF.

The chain carries TRBV15 and TRBJ2-5, with D possibly TRBD2 on 5 matching bases. The CDR3 spans 16 residues. Looked up from germline, CDR1 is LNHNV and CDR2 is YYDKDF (reference sequence). Trimming took 0 bases from V and 4 from J, leaving 15 bases between them. The CDR3 spells CATSRERFGVSETQYF. CDR3 DNA: TGTGCCACCAGCAGAGAGCGATTCGGGGTTTCAGAGACCCAGTACTTC. The full variable domain, in which reference TRBV15 and TRBJ2-5 provide the parts outside the CDR3, is DAMVIQNPRYQVTQFGKPVTLSCSQTLNHNVMYWYQQKSSQAPKLLFHYYDKDFNNEADTPDNFQSRRPNTSFCFLDIRSPGLGDTAMYLCATSRERFGVSETQYFGPGTRLLVL.

V gene TRBV9 combines with J gene TRBJ2-1; 9 nucleotides match TRBD1. The V gene end was trimmed by 2 bases and the J gene end by 6 bases; junction bases not matched to a gene: 6. Germline-derived CDR1 and CDR2 are SGDLS and YYNGEE. The CDR3 loop spans 15 amino acids. The CDR3 DNA reads TGTGCCAGCAGCGTGGCGACAGGGGGTAGCAATGAGCAGTTCTTC. Amino acids: CASSVATGGSNEQFF.

The chain couples TRBV15 to TRBJ2-7; D possibly corresponds to TRBD2 (6 bases). In germline, CDR1 is LNHNV, CDR2 YYDKDF (reference sequence). The CDR3 extends over 16 amino acids. V gave up 3 bases and J gave up 2 bases, with 17 bases separating them. CDR3 in amino acids: CATSRGGGGPAYEQYF. The CDR3 nucleotides are TGTGCCACCAGCAGGGGAGGAGGAGGACCGGCCTACGAGCAGTACTTC.

The chain carries TRBV4-2 and TRBJ2-7; a possible D gene is TRBD1 (5 bases). Germline-derived CDR1 and CDR2 are LGHNA and YNFKEQ. This CDR3 comprises 14 residues. Trimming cost V 1 base and J 5 bases, with 12 bases left between them. The CDR3 reads CASSQVETVDEQYF. The CDR3 nucleotides read TGTGCCAGCAGCCAAGTTGAGACAGTTGACGAGCAGTACTTC.

J is TRBJ1-2 and V is TRBV6-5; 9 positions match TRBD1. The CDR3 extends over 14 amino acids. Germline loops: CDR1 MNHEY, CDR2 SVGAGI. With 6 bases clipped from V and 6 bases from J, the junction kept 8 bases outside the gene matches. This CDR3 reads CASRPGQGLHGYTF. In DNA, the CDR3 is TGTGCCAGCAGACCGGGACAGGGCCTCCATGGCTACACCTTC.

This sequence joins TRBV7-2 and TRBJ2-1; TRBD2 agrees at 8 bases. The V gene end was trimmed by 5 bases and the J gene end by 6 bases; junction bases not matched to a gene: 9. Germline lookup yields CDR1 SGHTA and CDR2 FQGNSA. The CDR3 has 15 residues. This CDR3 is CASSPRGGRVNEQFF. CDR3 nucleotides: TGTGCCAGCAGCCCTCGGGGGGGACGGGTCAATGAGCAGTTCTTC.

The J gene is TRBJ2-3, the V gene TRBV15; 9 bases map to TRBD2. Trimming cost V 3 bases and J 4 bases; bases outside gene matches: 8. CDR1 is LNHNV, CDR2 YYDKDF, per germline (reference sequence). The CDR3 has 16 amino acids. CDR3 region: CATSSYAGGTPDTQYF. In nucleotides, the CDR3 is TGTGCCACCAGCAGTTACGCGGGGGGGACCCCAGATACGCAGTATTTT.

This chain connects TRBV28 to TRBJ2-7; TRBD2 might be the D (5 bases). The CDR3 has 13 amino acids. The V end was cut by 5 bases, the J end by 7 bases, with 15 bases between. CDR1 is MDHEN, CDR2 SYDVKM, per germline. The CDR3 nucleotides are TGTGCCAGCAGTGGCCAGGTCCGAGGGGAGCAGTACTTC. Translated, it gives CASSGQVRGEQYF.

This sequence joins TRBV29-1 and TRBJ2-1; TRBD1 agrees at 8 bases. This CDR3 is built from 13 residues. Germline loops: CDR1 SQVTM, CDR2 ANQGSEA. J gave up 5 bases and V 5 bases, and 5 bases lay outside the gene matches. The CDR3 DNA sequence: TGCAGCGTTACAGGGGGAGACGACAATGAGCAGTTCTTC. Its protein product is CSVTGGDDNEQFF.

The chain combines TRBV7-9 with TRBJ2-1, with D possibly matching TRBD1 (6 bases). Between the trimmed V and J ends, which lost 5 bases and 0 bases, there was a span of 14 bases. Germline assignment: CDR1 SEHNR and CDR2 FQNEAQ (reference sequence). The CDR3 is 16 residues long. CDR3 sequence reads: CASSQNDRSSYNEQFF. In DNA, the CDR3 is TGTGCCAGCAGCCAGAATGACAGGAGCTCCTACAATGAGCAGTTCTTC.

The rearrangement uses TRBV28 and TRBJ2-7; the D gene is possibly TRBD2 (6 bases). The CDR3 extends over 14 amino acids. Trimming took off 2 bases at V and 4 bases at J, with 12 bases between the two ends. In germline, CDR1 is MDHEN, CDR2 SYDVKM. The chain's CDR3 is CASSLGRGPYEQYF. CDR3 DNA sequence: TGTGCCAGCAGTTTAGGGCGGGGACCATACGAGCAGTACTTC.

This sequence joins TRBV13 and TRBJ2-2; 8 bases are a match to TRBD2. Germline V gene sequence: CDR1 PRHDT, CDR2 FYEKMQ (reference sequence). The CDR3 loop spans 16 amino acids. The V segment lost 4 bases and the J segment 1 base; nucleotides outside the gene matches: 5. Here the CDR3 DNA reads TGTGCCAGCAGCTCAGGACTAGCCTTGAACACCGGGGAGCTGTTTTTT. Translated, it gives CASSSGLALNTGELFF.

The rearrangement links TRBV6-6 to TRBJ1-6; TRBD1 agrees at 9 bases. Losses at the gene ends were 5 bases for V and 7 bases for J; bases not matched to a gene: 6. The CDR3 is 15 amino acids. CDR1 is MNHNY, CDR2 SVGAGI, per germline (reference sequence). This chain's CDR3 is CASSSRDRVNSPLHF. The CDR3 DNA reads as TGTGCCAGCAGTAGCCGGGACAGGGTCAATTCACCCCTCCACTTT.

The gene calls are TRBV4-2 and TRBJ1-2; no reliable D call. Germline loops: CDR1 LGHNA, CDR2 YNFKEQ. V was clipped by 1 base and J by 2 bases, with 11 bases between them. There are 15 residues in the CDR3. CDR3 sequence: CASSQARPGNYGYTF. The CDR3 DNA reads TGTGCCAGCAGCCAAGCTCGGCCAGGCAACTATGGCTACACCTTC.

This chain joins TRBV5-4 and TRBJ2-5; 11 nucleotides align to TRBD2. J was trimmed by 1 base and V by 4 bases; bases with no gene match: 12. This CDR3 region has 18 residues. Germline assignment: CDR1 SGHNT and CDR2 YYREEE (reference sequence). CDR3 amino acids: CASSGGELAGGIQETQYF. CDR3 nucleotide sequence: TGTGCCAGCAGCGGTGGGGAGCTAGCGGGGGGAATCCAAGAGACCCAGTACTTC. Complete variable domain (other parts from reference TRBV5-4 and TRBJ2-5): ETGVTQSPTHLIKTRGQQVTLRCSSQSGHNTVSWYQQALGQGPQFIFQYYREEENGRGNFPPRFSGLQFPNYSSELNVNALELDDSALYLCASSGGELAGGIQETQYFGPGTRLLVL.

The V and J genes are TRBV27 and TRBJ2-7; D ambiguous. Trimming took 0 bases from V and 10 from J, leaving 13 bases between them. The CDR3 has 13 residues. Germline V gene sequence: CDR1 MNHEY, CDR2 SMNVEV (reference sequence). The CDR3 is CASSLSYLSEQYV. DNA of the CDR3: TGTGCCAGCAGTTTATCTTACCTGTCTGAACAGTACGTC.

Of note for this clone: At one boundary the junction diverges from the germline segment, which might be a read error. The identical CDR3 is also encoded by other nucleotide sequences in the sample. V and J are TRBV13 and TRBJ2-2, with 9 positions matching TRBD2. There are 15 residues in the CDR3. The germline gives CDR1 PRHDT, CDR2 FYEKMQ (reference sequence). As DNA, the CDR3 is TGTGCCAGCAGCTTGGGGACTAGCCGGGCCGGAGAGCTGTTTTTT. It specifies CASSLGTSRAGELFF.

A single count supports this clone. The chain couples TRBV29-1 to TRBJ2-7; 9 nucleotides line up with TRBD2. Per germline, CDR1 SQVTM and CDR2 ANQGSEA. V gave up 4 bases and J gave up 6 bases; unmatched junction bases: 10. The CDR3 sequence is 14 residues long. CDR3 sequence: CSVVKRGGAIEQYF. The CDR3 coding sequence is TGCAGCGTTGTTAAGCGCGGGGGGGCCATCGAGCAGTACTTC.